These 14 T cell receptor beta chains were all obtained from the same sample, sequenced in a study of blood T cell repertoires in COVID-19. The assay was immunoSEQ multiplex PCR, and TCRdb's table has in-frame clones only and misses some. This table holds some 150,000 clones, 87% found once. Source material: peripheral blood. These receptors were collected from an older woman with active or convalescent COVID-19.

The chain combines TRBV14 with TRBJ2-1; 11 bases match TRBD2. V was pared by 5 bases and J by 0 bases, with 9 bases of the junction left unmatched. The CDR3 sequence is 18 residues long. CDR1 and CDR2 from the germline V gene are SGHDN and FVKESK. The CDR3 is CASSWIAGGPGSYNEQFF. In nucleotides, the CDR3 is TGTGCCAGCAGCTGGATAGCGGGGGGGCCCGGCTCCTACAATGAGCAGTTCTTC.

The chain recombines TRBV24-1 with TRBJ1-5; TRBD1 agrees at 9 bases. In germline, CDR1 is KGHDR, CDR2 SFDVKD. The CDR3 totals 13 residues. V trimming: 6 bases; J trimming: 7 bases; junction bases outside the gene matches: 3. The CDR3 nucleotides read TGTGCCACCAGTCCGGGACAGGGCCAGCCCCAGCATTTT. This gives the protein CATSPGQGQPQHF.

The chain combines TRBV19 with TRBJ1-6; a possible D gene is TRBD1 (5 bases). CDR1 and CDR2 from the germline V gene are LNHDA and SQIVND (reference sequence). V gave up 7 bases and J gave up 7 bases, with 11 bases separating them. This CDR3 has 13 amino acids. Written as DNA, the CDR3 is TGTGCCAGTACCCCCGGGGGGAATTCACCCCTCCACTTT. Protein product: CASTPGGNSPLHF.

The V and J genes are TRBV5-4 and TRBJ2-1, with 8 bases lining up with TRBD1. Germline loops: CDR1 SGHNT, CDR2 YYREEE (reference sequence). The CDR3 extends over 14 amino acids. J gave up 6 bases and V 4 bases, and 6 bases lay outside the gene matches. As DNA, the CDR3 is TGTGCCAGCAGCCCCTGGGACAGGCTCAATGAGCAGTTCTTC. Protein: CASSPWDRLNEQFF.

The rearrangement joins TRBV18 to TRBJ1-3, with TRBD1 identical over 8 bases. The junction had 16 bases not matched to a gene; V was cut back by 3 bases and J by 0 bases. The CDR3 totals 20 residues. CDR1 and CDR2 from the germline V gene are KGHSH and LQKENI. Here the CDR3 DNA reads TGTGCCAGCTCACCTCCCGGGACAGGAAGCCCCAAAGTCTCTGGAAACACCATATATTTT. Encoded protein: CASSPPGTGSPKVSGNTIYF.

This clone was found once. This rearrangement joins TRBV27 to TRBJ2-1; 12 nucleotides match TRBD2. Germline-derived CDR1 and CDR2 are MNHEY and SMNVEV (reference sequence). This CDR3 comprises 19 residues. J lost 3 bases, V lost 1 base, and 10 bases had no gene match. The CDR3 here is CASSLWAWTSGEGYNEQFF. The CDR3 DNA reads as TGTGCCAGCAGTTTATGGGCTTGGACTAGCGGGGAGGGCTACAATGAGCAGTTCTTC.

The V and J genes are TRBV12-5 and TRBJ2-7, with 8 bases that match TRBD2. This CDR3 region has 15 residues. Trimming removed 3 bases from V and 2 bases from J; junction bases left unmatched: 6. Per the germline V gene, CDR1 is LGHNT and CDR2 is FRNRAP. The CDR3 coding sequence is TGTGCTAGTGGTTTTAGCGGGACGGGGACCTACGAGCAGTACTTC. Amino acid sequence: CASGFSGTGTYEQYF.

The CDR3 DNA reads TGCGCCAGCAGCCAAGAACGGCCCGCGTGGGCTGGCTACACCTTC. As protein: CASSQERPAWAGYTF. V and J are TRBV4-3 and TRBJ1-2, with no clear D. The V and J ends lost 0 bases and 7 bases respectively, with 15 bases between them. The CDR3 has 15 residues. Germline lookup yields CDR1 LGHNA and CDR2 YSLEER.

The chain couples TRBV19 to TRBJ1-2; tentatively, D is TRBD1 (5 bases). Germline assignment: CDR1 LNHDA and CDR2 SQIVND (reference sequence). CDR3 length: 15 residues. Trimming left V 2 bases short and J 7 bases short, with 17 bases between. The CDR3 spells CASSITVDSASGYTF. The CDR3 DNA is TGTGCCAGTAGTATAACGGTAGACAGCGCGAGTGGCTACACCTTC. The full variable domain, in which reference TRBV19 and TRBJ1-2 provide the parts outside the CDR3, is DGGITQSPKYLFRKEGQNVTLSCEQNLNHDAMYWYRQDPGQGLRLIYYSQIVNDFQKGDIAEGYSVSREKKESFPLTVTSAQKNPTAFYLCASSITVDSASGYTFGSGTRLTVV.

The genes are TRBV19 and TRBJ1-4, with unresolved D. CDR3 length equals 14 residues. The germline CDR1 and CDR2 sequences are LNHDA and SQIVND (reference sequence). Trimming removed 6 bases at V and 0 bases at J, with 8 bases between. The CDR3 sequence: CASRAGATNEKLFF. The CDR3 nucleotides read TGTGCCAGTAGGGCAGGCGCAACTAATGAAAAACTGTTTTTT.

The chain uses TRBV9 and TRBJ1-6, with D maybe TRBD1 (6 bases). Germline V CDR1 and CDR2: SGDLS, YYNGEE. The CDR3 runs to 15 residues. Deletions cut 3 bases from V and 9 bases from J, with 16 bases between. The chain's CDR3 is CASSGALQGSSPLHF. The CDR3 DNA reads as TGTGCCAGCAGCGGCGCCTTACAGGGAAGTTCACCCCTCCACTTT.

This chain connects TRBV5-5 to TRBJ1-1, with 7 bases that match TRBD1. J lost 3 bases, V lost 4 bases, and 3 bases had no gene match. CDR1 is SGHKS and CDR2 is YYEKEE in the germline V gene (reference sequence). The CDR3 loop spans 13 amino acids. Written as DNA, the CDR3 is TGTGCCAGCAGCCCCACAGGGGACACTGAAGCTTTCTTT. As protein: CASSPTGDTEAFF.

This CDR3 reads CASSPSTGAEGYTF. CDR3 nucleotides: TGTGCCAGCTCACCCTCGACAGGGGCTGAGGGCTACACCTTC. The J gene is TRBJ1-2, the V gene TRBV18; 8 nucleotides match TRBD1. Germline CDR1 KGHSH, CDR2 LQKENI. This CDR3 comprises 14 residues. With V trimmed by 3 bases and J by 8 bases, 8 bases remained unmatched.

The chain combines TRBV6-5 with TRBJ1-6, with TRBD1 matching 7 bases. The CDR3 consists of 15 residues. CDR1 and CDR2 (germline): MNHEY, SVGAGI. V lost 6 bases to trimming and J lost 10 bases; unmatched junction nucleotides: 12. This CDR3 reads CASSSAAQGGSPLHF. For the CDR3, the DNA is TGTGCCAGCAGCTCCGCGGCGCAGGGGGGATCACCCCTCCACTTT.